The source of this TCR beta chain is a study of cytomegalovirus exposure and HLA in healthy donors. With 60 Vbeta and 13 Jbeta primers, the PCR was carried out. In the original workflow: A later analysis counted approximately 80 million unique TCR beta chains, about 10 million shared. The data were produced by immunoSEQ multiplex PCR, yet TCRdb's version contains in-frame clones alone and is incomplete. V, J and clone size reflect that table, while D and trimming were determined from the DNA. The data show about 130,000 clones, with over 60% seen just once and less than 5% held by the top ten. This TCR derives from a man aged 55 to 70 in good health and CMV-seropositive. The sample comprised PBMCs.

The CDR3 bases are TGTGCCAGCAGTTACGAGGGATACGAGCAGTACTTC. Encoded protein: CASSYEGYEQYF. The chain employs TRBV6-6 and TRBJ2-7; D is possibly TRBD2 (5 bases). The V gene lost 2 bases and the J gene lost 4 bases, with 6 bases spanning the gap. The germline CDR1 and CDR2 sequences are MNHNY and SVGAGI (reference sequence). The CDR3 is made up of 12 amino acids.